The 24 T cell receptor beta chains below all came from one sample that was sequenced in a study of regulatory T cells in long-lasting Graves disease. For TCR beta, libraries came from iRepertoire HTBI primers and Arm-PCR of CDR3 regions. One entry per CDR3 protein, called by TCRdb with MiXCR from the multiplex PCR reads. Among about 620,000 distinct CDR3 sequences listed, roughly 15% were seen once. Time point reported: newly diagnosed GD, antithyroid drugs for less than 3 months. Following extraction of RNA from PBMCs, that RNA was used to make the TCR library. This sample also belongs to another study, concerning T cells in Graves' hyperthyroidism and ophthalmopathy.

The sample in question was peripheral blood mononuclear cells (PBMCs), obtained at new diagnosis, from a patient treated with antithyroid drugs. Receptors originate from a woman aged 25-40 years with Graves disease.

This clonotype was detected only a few times. CDR3 protein: CASSLTAPPGAPLHF. Here the CDR3 DNA reads TGTGCCAGCAGTCTTACCGCTCCTCCGGGGGCACCCCTCCACTTT. The rearrangement joins TRBV6-2 or TRBV6-3 to TRBJ1-6; TRBD1 might be the D (5 bases). V was clipped by 5 bases and J by 11 bases, with 19 bases between them. Per germline, CDR1 MNHEY and CDR2 SVGEGT. The CDR3 has 15 amino acids.

As DNA, the CDR3 is TGTGCCAGCAGCTCCTCATCTCGGAATATGAACACTGAAGCTTTCTTT. Translating it yields CASSSSSRNMNTEAFF. This rearrangement joins TRBV4-2 to TRBJ1-1; D is unresolved. V was clipped by 5 bases and J by 0 bases, with 16 bases between them. This CDR3 is 16 amino acids long. Germline V gene lookup returns CDR1 LGHNA and CDR2 YNFKEQ.

This clonotype was seen a few times. The chain uses TRBV20-1 and TRBJ1-1; D not certain. This CDR3 spans 12 amino acids. Germline CDR1 reads DFQATT; CDR2 reads SNEGSKA (reference sequence). The V and J ends lost 1 base and 9 bases respectively, with 12 bases between them. This CDR3 is CSARGGLEKAFF. The CDR3, as DNA: TGCAGTGCTAGAGGGGGTCTGGAGAAAGCTTTCTTT.

This clonotype came up a few times. This may arise from a read error, as a much more abundant clone is one base away. This chain uses TRBV28 with TRBJ2-3, with TRBD1 identical over 7 bases. TRBJ2-7 explains the end of the DNA better; the J call may be wrong. The CDR3 extends over 12 amino acids. CDR1 MDHEN and CDR2 SYDVKM come from the germline V gene. The chain's CDR3 is CTSSDRAYEQYF. The DNA for the CDR3 is TGTACCAGCAGTGACAGGGCCTACGAGCAGTACTTC.

This clonotype showed up many times. The chain carries TRBV20-1 and TRBJ2-5; 11 bases are shared with TRBD2. Per germline, CDR1 DFQATT and CDR2 SNEGSKA (reference sequence). The length of the CDR3 is 16 residues. Trimming took 4 bases from V and 0 from J; bases not matched to a gene: 7. The CDR3 coding sequence is TGCAGTGCTACCGCCTCTAGCGGGAGGAACCAAGAGACCCAGTACTTC. This encodes CSATASSGRNQETQYF.

This clonotype was seen ten or more times. The chain links TRBV2 to TRBJ1-1; no reliable D call. Trimming stripped 7 bases from V and 1 base from J, with 10 bases between. Germline V gene lookup returns CDR1 SNHLY and CDR2 FYNNEI. This CDR3 has 13 residues. The CDR3, as DNA: TGTGCCAGCACCCAGGAAGGGAACACTGAAGCTTTCTTT. Protein: CASTQEGNTEAFF.

A note on this clonotype: One end of the junction fails to match germline, which may point to a read error. CDR3 residues: CAGSTGGGYGYTF. CDR3 bases: TGTGCCGGCAGTACAGGGGGTGGCTATGGCTACACCTTC. The chain recombines TRBV12-3 or TRBV12-4 with TRBJ1-2, with 8 bases matching TRBD1. The CDR3 sequence is 13 residues long.

In its sample, this clonotype was seen many times. The gene calls are TRBV11-2 and TRBJ2-1; D is undetermined. V dropped 5 bases and J dropped 11 bases, with 7 bases sitting between them. The CDR3 is made up of 10 amino acids. Germline CDR1 is SGHAT and CDR2 is FQNNGV. The CDR3: CASSRKQQFF. The DNA of the CDR3 is TGTGCCAGCAGCAGAAAACAGCAGTTCTTC.

This clonotype was picked up many times. The chain is built from TRBV18 and TRBJ2-3, with D hard to call. Looked up from germline, CDR1 is KGHSH and CDR2 is LQKENI. The CDR3 sequence is 13 residues long. The ends were cut back, 8 bases at V and 8 bases at J, with 17 bases in the middle. In DNA form, the CDR3 reads TGTGCCAGCAGCCCGGATAGGGCAGTTACGCAGTATTTT. Translating it yields CASSPDRAVTQYF.

Many counts were recorded for this clonotype. The rearrangement joins TRBV6-1 to TRBJ2-7, with 8 bases that match TRBD2. There are 16 residues in the CDR3. Germline assignment: CDR1 MNHNS and CDR2 SASEGT. The V gene end was trimmed by 5 bases and the J gene end by 6 bases; junction bases not matched to a gene: 15. The CDR3 DNA sequence: TGTGCCAGCAGTCAAACTAGCGGCCTGCCGTCCGTCGAGCAGTACTTC. Translation gives CASSQTSGLPSVEQYF.

This clonotype has a count of ten or more. The chain joins TRBV6-4 to TRBJ2-5; D not certain. Germline V lookup: CDR1 MRHNA, CDR2 SNTAGT. Trimming took off 5 bases at V and 5 bases at J, with 21 bases between the two ends. The CDR3 totals 16 residues. The CDR3 DNA reads as TGTGCCAGCAGTTTGTCCCCCTCGGTTGCGAGCGAGACCCAGTACTTC. This codes for CASSLSPSVASETQYF.

Many counts were recorded for this clonotype. This chain uses TRBV11-2 with TRBJ2-7; the D gene is possibly TRBD2 (6 bases). This CDR3 is built from 16 residues. The V and J ends lost 5 bases and 4 bases respectively, with 21 bases between them. Germline-derived CDR1 and CDR2 are SGHAT and FQNNGV. The CDR3 nucleotides are TGTGCCAGCAGCCCCCCTCGGCGGGGCAAAACGTACGAGCAGTACTTC. Amino acids: CASSPPRRGKTYEQYF.

This clonotype showed up just a few times. This rearrangement joins TRBV6-2 or TRBV6-3 to TRBJ2-1, with TRBD2 identical over 7 bases. V lost 6 bases to trimming and J lost 3 bases; unmatched junction nucleotides: 11. Germline V gives CDR1 MNHEY, CDR2 SVGEGT. The CDR3 loop spans 16 amino acids. The CDR3 sequence: CASSHPGPSGYNEQFF. The CDR3 DNA reads as TGTGCCAGCAGCCACCCCGGACCTAGCGGCTACAATGAGCAGTTCTTC.

This clonotype showed up many times. This chain joins TRBV2 and TRBJ1-5; D is perhaps TRBD1 (5 bases). Trimming cost V 4 bases and J 4 bases, with 14 bases left between them. Germline CDR1 reads SNHLY; CDR2 reads FYNNEI. This CDR3 contains 15 residues. DNA for the CDR3: TGTGCCAGCAGTGCAGGGCAGTCCAGAAATCAGCCCCAGCATTTT. This encodes CASSAGQSRNQPQHF.

The sample holds a few counts of this clonotype. This chain links TRBV20-1 with TRBJ2-7, with unresolved D. Looked up from germline, CDR1 is DFQATT and CDR2 is SNEGSKA (reference sequence). Trimming took 1 base from V and 6 from J, leaving 10 bases between them. CDR3 size: 12 residues. CDR3 sequence (DNA): TGCAGTGCTAGAGTACCATCGGCCGAGCAGTACTTC. This codes for CSARVPSAEQYF.

The sample holds many counts of this clonotype. The chain employs TRBV3-1 and TRBJ1-2, with TRBD1 matching 9 bases. This CDR3 spans 15 amino acids. Per germline, CDR1 LGHDT and CDR2 YNNKEL (reference sequence). J lost 5 bases, V lost 0 bases, and 4 bases had no gene match. The DNA for the CDR3 is TGTGCCAGCAGCCAAGAAGGACAGGGGTGGTATGGCTACACCTTC. It encodes CASSQEGQGWYGYTF.

The table lists this clonotype with many counts. The CDR3, as DNA: TGTGCCAGCAGACCCATAGGTTCGGGGAACTATGGCTACACCTTC. Its translation: CASRPIGSGNYGYTF. The chain employs TRBV28 and TRBJ1-2; D is unresolved. Trimming stripped 6 bases from V and 2 bases from J, with 16 bases between. Germline CDR1 and CDR2: MDHEN and SYDVKM. The CDR3 spans 15 residues.

This clonotype appeared a few times. CDR3 protein: CASSSGNLGTDTQYF. CDR3 DNA sequence: TGTGCCAGCAGCTCCGGAAACCTGGGAACAGATACGCAGTATTTT. The chain joins TRBV11-1 to TRBJ2-3; D not resolved. Germline V CDR1 and CDR2: SGHAT, FQDESV (reference sequence). This CDR3 region has 15 residues. V gave up 4 bases and J gave up 3 bases, with 14 bases separating them.

V usage is TRBV7-8 and J usage is TRBJ2-7; the D is unclear. The CDR3 is 12 residues long. Germline V gene sequence: CDR1 SGHVS, CDR2 FQNEAQ. Trimming left V 5 bases short and J 5 bases short, with 10 bases between. The CDR3 DNA reads as TGTGCCAGCAGCCCCATCTTTCACGAGCAGTACTTC. Translating it yields CASSPIFHEQYF. The variable domain in full, completed from reference TRBV7-8 and TRBJ2-7, reads GAGVSQSPRYKVAKRGQDVALRCDPISGHVSLFWYQQALGQGPEFLTYFQNEAQLDKSGLPSDRFFAERPEGSVSTLKIQRTQQEDSAVYLCASSPIFHEQYFGPGTRLTVT.

There are many counts of this clonotype. The rearrangement links TRBV19 to TRBJ2-1, with 10 bases aligning to TRBD2. The CDR3 is 15 amino acids. V shed 10 bases, J shed 3 bases, and the junction held 9 bases outside the gene matches. Per the germline V gene, CDR1 is LNHDA and CDR2 is SQIVND (reference sequence). CDR3 region: CATRASGGLYNEQFF. The CDR3 DNA follows: TGTGCCACTCGGGCTAGCGGGGGCCTCTACAATGAGCAGTTCTTC.

The table lists this clonotype with a few counts. A read error is possible here, since a much larger clone lies one base away. The CDR3 does not end in the conserved phenylalanine or tryptophan, so this is likely a read error. The V call is TRBV12-3 or TRBV12-4, the J call TRBJ1-1, with TRBD1 as a possible D gene (5 bases). Trimming took off 5 bases at V and 6 bases at J, with 10 bases between the two ends. CDR3 length equals 12 residues. CDR3 protein: CASSRDLAEAFL. In DNA, the CDR3 is TGTGCCAGCAGTAGGGACCTGGCTGAAGCTTTCCTT.

This clonotype was seen many times. The chain recombines TRBV28 with TRBJ2-3; 11 bases are shared with TRBD2. Germline V CDR1 and CDR2: MDHEN, SYDVKM. The CDR3 is 16 amino acids. Trimming at V came to 6 bases and at J to 4 bases, leaving 9 bases not matched to a gene. As DNA, the CDR3 is TGTGCCAGCAGCTTAGGCCTAGCGGGAGGTGCAGATACGCAGTATTTT. Amino acid sequence: CASSLGLAGGADTQYF.

This clonotype was detected many times. The V and J genes are TRBV20-1 and TRBJ2-1; 13 bases agree with TRBD2. The germline CDR1 and CDR2 sequences are DFQATT and SNEGSKA (reference sequence). Trimming at V came to 3 bases and at J to 10 bases, leaving 6 bases not matched to a gene. The CDR3 contains 14 residues. The CDR3: CSARPGLAGKEQFF. The DNA of the CDR3 is TGCAGTGCTAGGCCGGGACTAGCGGGAAAAGAGCAGTTCTTC.

This clonotype was recorded many times. As DNA, the CDR3 is TGTGCCAGCAGCCCCCCTTCCAAAAACATTCAGTACTTC. Translating it yields CASSPPSKNIQYF. The chain is built from TRBV7-2 and TRBJ2-4; D call uncertain. Germline lookup yields CDR1 SGHTA and CDR2 FQGNSA. The CDR3 covers 13 residues. V was clipped by 5 bases and J by 2 bases, with 7 bases between them.